This T cell receptor (beta chain) comes out of a study of OX40 agonist ivuxolimab in advanced cancers. Study details: At approximately 83% male, the cohort had a mean age of around 56 years, ranging from about 20 to 79.

V lost 6 bases and J lost 7; bases outside the gene matches: 8. The CDR3 length is 15 residues. In germline, CDR1 is MNHEY, CDR2 SVGAGI. Here immunoSEQ multiplex PCR was the method, and the copy in TCRdb shows in-frame clones only, minus some. The data show 100,000 to 150,000 clones, 85% to 95% seen once. The sequence came from an adult with an advanced solid tumor such as melanoma, head and neck, liver or kidney cancer. V gene TRBV6-5 combines with J gene TRBJ2-7; 14 nucleotides match TRBD2. The sequences come from CD4+ or CD8+ T cells sorted from blood, collected in a trial of the OX40 agonist ivuxolimab. The CDR3 nucleotides are TGTGCCAGCAGAAGGGGACTAGCGGGAGTGAGGGAGCAGTACTTC. Protein product: CASRRGLAGVREQYF.